The entry below gives a single T cell receptor beta chain sequence along with its context. Its specificity is not known. CDR3 length equals 16 residues. Germline V gives CDR1 DFQATT, CDR2 SNEGSKA (reference sequence). Germline trimming cut 3 bases from V and 7 bases from J; bases unmatched to any gene: 18. These data come from a study of identical twins. Overall study results and limits: Findings depended on cross-sectional statistics rather than tracking the same donors.

TCRdb re-analysed the 5' RACE reads in MiXCR, keeping a single row per CDR3 protein. In the table there are hundreds of thousands of distinct CDR3 sequences, roughly 18% of which are singletons. The data also belong to a second study, concerning T cells expressing NK-cell markers. That source notes: The contribution of dominant NKG2C+ clonotypes to CD8+ T cells in more than five donors was roughly 1.0-7.5%. Expanded NKG2C+ T cell clones were not confirmed as HCMV-specific.

The TCR comes from a woman aged 18-29 years in good health. Sequencing was done on a sample of PBMCs. The chain employs TRBV20-1 and TRBJ2-7; 7 bases are shared with TRBD2. As DNA, the CDR3 is TGCAGTGCTAGTGGGGCTAGCGGAGATTTTTACGAGGAGCAGTACTTC. This gives the protein CSASGASGDFYEEQYF.